A selection of T cell receptor beta chains follows, all from one sample in a study of cytomegalovirus exposure and HLA in healthy donors. TCRdb keeps only in-frame clones here, not all; method: immunoSEQ multiplex PCR. The table includes 150,000 or so clones, about 79% detected once. Source material: PBMCs. These receptor sequences come from a male donor in good health and CMV-seronegative. Both conserved end residues are part of each CDR3. The D gene is left open where the match is weak. Clone size is given for some rows only: seen once, a few or many times, or a class if the clone is expanded.

CDR3 protein,CDR3 DNA,clone size,J gene,V gene,D gene
CASSIQGGRMNTEAFF,TGTGCCAGTAGTATACAGGGCGGGAGGATGAACACTGAAGCTTTCTTT,NA,TRBJ1-1,TRBV19,NA
CASSESLGLYNQPQHF,TGTGCCAGCAGTGAAAGTCTGGGCTTATACAATCAGCCCCAGCATTTT,NA,TRBJ1-5,TRBV6-1,NA
CASSPGQAWDTQYF,TGTGCCAGCAGTCCAGGACAGGCGTGGGATACGCAGTATTTT,few,TRBJ2-3,TRBV6-5,TRBD1
CASSLAAREGTGELFF,TGCGCCAGCAGCTTGGCGGCGCGGGAGGGAACCGGGGAGCTGTTTTTT,NA,TRBJ2-2,TRBV5-1,TRBD2
CATSRGDFTGELFF,TGTGCCACCAGCAGAGGAGATTTCACCGGGGAGCTGTTTTTT,NA,TRBJ2-2,TRBV15,NA
CASSSRGSAGNTIYF,TGTGCCAGCAGTTCGCGGGGGAGCGCTGGAAACACCATATATTTT,NA,TRBJ1-3,TRBV6-6,NA
CASSETGGYGYTF,TGTGCCAGTTCCGAGACAGGGGGCTATGGCTACACCTTC,NA,TRBJ1-2,TRBV18,TRBD1
CASSYPGTGGAEQYF,TGTGCCAGCAGCTACCCTGGGACAGGAGGGGCCGAGCAGTACTTC,NA,TRBJ2-7,TRBV7-9,TRBD1
CASSSLGQGMFTQYF,TGTGCCAGCAGCTCGTTAGGACAGGGGATGTTCACGCAGTATTTT,NA,TRBJ2-3,TRBV7-9,TRBD1
CASSKGRDIGPLHF,TGTGCCAGCTCCAAGGGCAGGGACATTGGACCCCTCCACTTT,NA,TRBJ1-6,TRBV2,NA
CAWRLRGESGWNTGELFF,TGTGCCTGGAGGCTACGGGGGGAGTCGGGGTGGAACACCGGGGAGCTGTTTTTT,NA,TRBJ2-2,TRBV30,TRBD2
CASSEVGTGNTIYF,TGTGCCAGCAGTGAAGTCGGGACTGGAAACACCATATATTTT,NA,TRBJ1-3,TRBV6-1,NA
CASSMTSGIPYNEQFF,TGTGCCAGCAGTATGACTAGCGGAATCCCCTACAATGAGCAGTTCTTC,NA,TRBJ2-1,TRBV27,TRBD2
CASGGTSGVPTGELFF,TGTGCTAGTGGGGGGACTAGCGGAGTTCCCACCGGGGAGCTGTTTTTT,NA,TRBJ2-2,TRBV12-5,TRBD2
CASSLGDSREQYF,TGTGCCAGCAGCCTGGGGGACAGTCGGGAGCAGTACTTC,NA,TRBJ2-7,TRBV7-8,TRBD1
CASSTGLGDIGEYYYGYTF,TGTGCCAGTAGTACTGGACTGGGGGACATCGGAGAATATTACTATGGCTACACCTTC,NA,TRBJ1-2,TRBV19,NA
CASSPYRQGMSEKLFF,TGTGCCAGCAGTCCTTACCGACAGGGGATGTCAGAAAAACTGTTTTTT,NA,TRBJ1-4,TRBV27,TRBD1
CASSEWGQDQF,TGTGCCAGCAGTGAATGGGGACAGGACCAATTC,NA,TRBJ1-2,TRBV6-1,TRBD1
CASSGTGGTEAFF,TGCGCCAGCAGCGGTACAGGGGGCACTGAAGCTTTCTTT,NA,TRBJ1-1,TRBV5-1,TRBD1
CASSRLPHGKRESYNEQFF,TGCGCCAGCAGCCGCCTACCCCATGGCAAGCGGGAAAGTTACAATGAGCAGTTCTTC,few,TRBJ2-1,TRBV4-1,TRBD2
CASSPGQGAFSTDTQYF,TGTGCCAGCAGCCCAGGACAGGGGGCGTTTAGCACAGATACGCAGTATTTT,once,TRBJ2-3,TRBV7-8,TRBD1
CASSLGQGGGPQHF,TGTGCCAGCAGCTTAGGACAGGGCGGAGGGCCCCAGCATTTT,NA,TRBJ1-5,TRBV11-2,TRBD1
CSVDEGTGGPYEQYF,TGCAGCGTTGATGAAGGGACAGGGGGTCCCTACGAGCAGTACTTC,once,TRBJ2-7,TRBV29-1,TRBD1
CASSESGEYNEQFF,TGTGCCAGCAGTGAAAGCGGGGAGTACAATGAGCAGTTCTTC,few,TRBJ2-1,TRBV2,TRBD2
CASNPSQGNTGELFF,TGTGCCAGCAATCCGTCCCAGGGAAACACCGGGGAGCTGTTTTTT,NA,TRBJ2-2,TRBV6-6,NA
CASSRSGSNYGYTF,TGCGCCAGCAGCCGGAGTGGGAGTAACTATGGCTACACCTTC,once,TRBJ1-2,TRBV4-1,NA
CAISEPRTGPTGGYTEAFF,TGTGCCATCAGTGAACCGAGGACAGGACCAACGGGGGGGTACACTGAAGCTTTCTTT,NA,TRBJ1-1,TRBV10-3,TRBD1
CASSLDPAIGGYTF,TGCGCCAGCAGCTTGGACCCGGCTATCGGGGGCTACACCTTC,once,TRBJ1-2,TRBV5-1,NA
CASSEQGYTEAFF,TGTGCCAGCAGTGAACAGGGATACACTGAAGCTTTCTTT,NA,TRBJ1-1,TRBV2,NA
CASSLTPGLDGYTF,TGTGCCAGCAGCTTAACACCAGGGTTAGATGGCTACACCTTC,few,TRBJ1-2,TRBV7-3,NA
CASITGRGGEQYF,TGTGCCAGCATAACGGGGCGGGGTGGGGAGCAGTACTTC,few,TRBJ2-7,TRBV28,NA
CASSQFGITYGYTF,TGTGCCAGCAGCCAGTTTGGCATCACCTATGGCTACACCTTC,once,TRBJ1-2,TRBV7-3,NA
CASQRDRSYEQYF,TGTGCCAGTCAACGGGACAGGTCGTACGAGCAGTACTTC,NA,TRBJ2-7,TRBV19,TRBD1
CASSSTGAGANVLTF,TGTGCCAGCAGCTCCACAGGGGCTGGGGCCAACGTCCTGACTTTC,NA,TRBJ2-6,TRBV7-3,TRBD1
CASSPQGSIGTEAFF,TGTGCCAGCAGCCCCCAGGGTAGTATAGGCACTGAAGCTTTCTTT,NA,TRBJ1-1,TRBV9,NA
CASSEGGLAGIASTDTQYF,TGTGCCAGCAGCGAGGGTGGTCTAGCGGGGATCGCTAGCACAGATACGCAGTATTTT,NA,TRBJ2-3,TRBV2,TRBD2
CASSRTGNYEQYF,TGTGCCAGCAGCCGGACAGGGAACTACGAGCAGTACTTC,NA,TRBJ2-7,TRBV2,TRBD1
CTMGGVGYTQYF,TGCACTATGGGAGGAGTTGGATATACGCAGTATTTT,few,TRBJ2-3,TRBV29-1,NA
CASSPGTGGADTQYF,TGTGCCAGCTCACCAGGGACAGGAGGAGCAGATACGCAGTATTTT,NA,TRBJ2-3,TRBV18,TRBD1
CASSQDKAGRGTEAFF,TGCGCCAGCAGCCAAGATAAGGCGGGGCGCGGGACTGAAGCTTTCTTT,NA,TRBJ1-1,TRBV4-1,NA
CAIGDKTYEQYF,TGTGCCATCGGGGACAAAACCTACGAGCAGTACTTC,NA,TRBJ2-7,TRBV10-3,NA